The clone carrying this T cell receptor beta chain has at least ten counts. No antigen is known for it. Generation of TCR beta libraries employed quantitative 5'-RACE incorporating molecular barcodes. Each CDR3 protein is one row after TCRdb ran MiXCR on the 5' RACE reads. The repertoire has more than 150,000 distinct CDR3 sequences, 10% to 15% of them found once; the top ten carry 9.5% to 12%. These data originate in a study of CD8 T cells in ankylosing spondylitis. The study, taken as a whole, reports: Within matched ankylosing spondylitis synovial fluid, disease-linked clones were reportedly significantly enriched. CD8+ cells made up the disease-linked clones, which were relatively rare in peripheral blood. Seemingly characteristic of ankylosing spondylitis blood was a TCR beta motif consisting of several highly homologous variants.

The CDR3 covers 14 residues. V dropped 0 bases and J dropped 6 bases, with 12 bases sitting between them. Germline CDR1 SGHVS, CDR2 FQNEAQ. Source material: blood, either unsorted or a sorted T cell fraction (not recorded which). This receptor was identified in a female donor with ankylosing spondylitis or in good health (not recorded which). V gene TRBV7-8 combines with J gene TRBJ2-7; D unclear. In DNA, the CDR3 is TGTGCCAGCAGCTTAGCGCGCGGAACAGTCGAGCAGTACTTC. Amino acids: CASSLARGTVEQYF.